This entry is about one TCR beta chain. TCRdb keeps only in-frame clones here, not all; method: immunoSEQ multiplex PCR. This sample has fewer than 450,000 clones; around 90% occur once, and the top ten carry under 3.5%. These data originate in a study of blood T cell repertoires in COVID-19. Overall study context: Whether acute or convalescent, the COVID-19 samples came from the United States, Italy and Spain.

The CDR3 consists of 15 residues. CDR1 SGHDT and CDR2 YYEEEE come from the germline V gene. With 4 bases removed from V and 2 bases from J, the gap between germline ends came to 15 bases. The V and J genes are TRBV5-6 and TRBJ2-5; a possible D gene is TRBD1 (6 bases). The clonotype originates from a woman under 30 who had recovered from COVID-19. The sample was peripheral blood. This CDR3 reads CASSPDSPSQETQYF. CDR3 bases: TGTGCCAGCAGCCCGGACAGCCCCTCGCAAGAGACCCAGTACTTC.